One and the same sample provided the 24 T cell receptor beta chains below, sequenced in a study of CD8+ T cells in alopecia areata. As for treatment: oral pan-JAK inhibitor, 5-10 mg twice daily. Sequencing templates came from extracted RNA that was reverse transcribed into cDNA. TCRdb's table, derived via immunoSEQ multiplex PCR, lists solely in-frame clones and lacks some. This sample has around 190,000 clones, with about 60% found just once. The specimen comprised CD4+ T cells sorted from blood, sampled at week 4, from a patient treated with tofacitinib. The receptors were gathered from a human donor with alopecia areata.

The chain uses TRBV6-6 and TRBJ1-2; D call uncertain. Germline assignment: CDR1 MNHNY and CDR2 SVGAGI (reference sequence). The ends were cut back, 5 bases at V and 8 bases at J, with 15 bases in the middle. This CDR3 is 13 amino acids long. The CDR3 bases are TGTGCCAGCAGTGCAGTTTGGTACGGAGGCTACACCTTC. It translates to CASSAVWYGGYTF.

This clone was observed a handful of times. V gene TRBV29-1 combines with J gene TRBJ2-7; 7 bases map to TRBD1. Losses at the gene ends were 7 bases for V and 3 bases for J; bases not matched to a gene: 9. Germline CDR1 is SQVTM and CDR2 is ANQGSEA. The CDR3 extends over 13 amino acids. CDR3 sequence (DNA): TGCAGCGCTACCGGGACAGTGAACTACGAGCAGTACTTC. Protein: CSATGTVNYEQYF.

This clone was seen just once. V is TRBV11-2 and J is TRBJ2-1; maybe TRBD1 (5 bases). V was clipped by 3 bases and J by 5 bases, with 8 bases between them. The CDR3 is 13 amino acids. Per germline, CDR1 SGHAT and CDR2 FQNNGV. The CDR3 DNA sequence: TGTGCCAGCAGCTTCGACAGAAACAATGAGCAGTTCTTC. As protein: CASSFDRNNEQFF.

The chain combines TRBV7-9 with TRBJ2-7; perhaps TRBD2 as D (6 bases). The length of the CDR3 is 11 residues. With 3 bases removed from V and 7 bases from J, the gap between germline ends came to 7 bases. The germline CDR1 and CDR2 sequences are SEHNR and FQNEAQ (reference sequence). The CDR3 region has the DNA TGTGCCAGCAGCTTGGGGACTGAGCAGTACTTC. It codes for CASSLGTEQYF.

The J gene is TRBJ2-5, the V gene TRBV30; D gene unclear. CDR1 and CDR2 (germline): GTSNPN, SVGIG (reference sequence). This CDR3 has 14 amino acids. Deletions cut 0 bases from V and 2 bases from J, with 10 bases between. The CDR3 loop is CAWSVSVQQETQYF. As DNA, the CDR3 is TGTGCCTGGAGTGTAAGTGTACAGCAAGAGACCCAGTACTTC.

This clone was observed once. V and J are TRBV4-1 and TRBJ2-3; 13 bases line up with TRBD2. The germline gives CDR1 MGHRA, CDR2 YSYEKL. CDR3 length equals 18 residues. The trim removed 3 bases at V and 0 bases at J, leaving 6 bases unmatched. The CDR3 loop reads CASSQRLAGGRSTDTQYF. In nucleotides, the CDR3 is TGCGCCAGCAGCCAGCGACTAGCGGGAGGTAGGAGCACAGATACGCAGTATTTT.

This clone has just a few counts. The genes are TRBV7-9 and TRBJ2-1, with D possibly TRBD2 on 7 matching bases. V lost 4 bases to trimming and J lost 10 bases, with 26 bases between them. The CDR3 has 17 residues. In germline, CDR1 is SEHNR, CDR2 FQNEAQ (reference sequence). The CDR3 here is CASSSAGAAGLVSEQFF. The CDR3 nucleotides read TGTGCCAGCAGCTCGGCGGGGGCGGCGGGCCTGGTATCCGAGCAGTTCTTC.

The CDR3, as DNA: TGCAGCGTTGAAGGTCCGAGGGGCGTTGGCAATGAGCAGTTCTTC. Translated, it gives CSVEGPRGVGNEQFF. The chain couples TRBV29-1 to TRBJ2-1; D may correspond to TRBD1 or TRBD2 (5 bases each). V lost 1 base, J lost 6 bases, and 16 bases lay in between. Germline CDR1 reads SQVTM; CDR2 reads ANQGSEA. The CDR3 length is 15 residues.

The gene calls are TRBV29-1 and TRBJ2-5; 9 bases line up with TRBD2. The trim removed 7 bases at V and 7 bases at J, leaving 13 bases unmatched. CDR1 is SQVTM and CDR2 is ANQGSEA in the germline V gene. The CDR3 covers 14 residues. The CDR3: CSAEALAGTGTQYF. CDR3 DNA sequence: TGCAGCGCCGAGGCCCTAGCGGGGACCGGGACCCAGTACTTC. The variable domain in full, with the rest retrieved from reference TRBV29-1 and TRBJ2-5, is SAVISQKPSRDICQRGTSLTIQCQVDSQVTMMFWYRQQPGQSLTLIATANQGSEATYESGFVIDKFPISRPNLTFSTLTVSNMSPEDSSIYLCSAEALAGTGTQYFGPGTRLLVL.

This chain links TRBV4-2 with TRBJ2-7, with TRBD2 identical over 13 bases. The germline V gene encodes CDR1 LGHNA and CDR2 YNFKEQ. The CDR3 is made up of 19 amino acids. The V segment lost 0 bases and the J segment 4 bases; nucleotides outside the gene matches: 12. CDR3 sequence (DNA): TGTGCCAGCAGCCAAGATCAAAATTCCGGACTAGCGGGAGAATACGAGCAGTACTTC. Amino acid sequence: CASSQDQNSGLAGEYEQYF.

This clone occurred once. This rearrangement joins TRBV4-1 to TRBJ1-1; TRBD1 might be the D (5 bases). V lost 3 bases and J lost 7, with 12 bases in between. The germline CDR1 and CDR2 sequences are MGHRA and YSYEKL. The CDR3 loop spans 13 amino acids. The CDR3 nucleotides are TGCGCCAGCAGCCAGGGGTGGCAGGGTGAAGCTTTCTTT. Protein sequence: CASSQGWQGEAFF.

This clone occurred once. The chain recombines TRBV4-1 with TRBJ1-2; no clear D gene. Germline values: CDR1 MGHRA, CDR2 YSYEKL. V shed 0 bases and J shed 4 bases, with 9 bases lying between them. This CDR3 is 14 amino acids long. The CDR3 DNA follows: TGCGCCAGCAGCCAAGAAGTGATGATCTATGGCTACACCTTC. This sequence encodes CASSQEVMIYGYTF.

This clone came up a few times. This chain joins TRBV5-1 and TRBJ1-1; no clear D gene. Germline V lookup: CDR1 SGHRS, CDR2 YFSETQ. The CDR3 has 13 amino acids. V was clipped by 4 bases and J by 8 bases, with 15 bases between them. The CDR3 reads CASSASSGSEAFF. For the CDR3, the DNA is TGCGCCAGCAGCGCCTCAAGCGGGTCAGAAGCTTTCTTT.

This clone was seen once. The chain links TRBV18 to TRBJ2-3; possibly TRBD2 for D (6 bases). Germline V CDR1 and CDR2: KGHSH, LQKENI. The CDR3 has 14 amino acids. The V and J ends lost 6 bases and 0 bases respectively, with 10 bases between them. CDR3 protein: CASSPGLSTDTQYF. In DNA form, the CDR3 reads TGTGCCAGCTCCCCGGGACTTAGCACAGATACGCAGTATTTT. The full variable domain, with the rest looked up from reference TRBV18 and TRBJ2-3, is NAGVMQNPRHLVRRRGQEARLRCSPMKGHSHVYWYRQLPEEGLKFMVYLQKENIIDESGMPKERFSAEFPKEGPSILRIQQVVRGDSAAYFCASSPGLSTDTQYFGPGTRLTVL.

CDR3 protein: CASSPPGGLAYEQYF. In DNA, the CDR3 is TGTGCCAGCAGTCCCCCAGGGGGCCTAGCCTACGAGCAGTACTTC. The chain recombines TRBV6-5 with TRBJ2-7; 8 bases fit TRBD1. The V gene's germline CDR1 is MNHEY and CDR2 SVGAGI. The trim removed 5 bases at V and 2 bases at J, leaving 8 bases unmatched. The CDR3 is made up of 15 amino acids.

This clone was detected only a few times. V usage is TRBV9 and J usage is TRBJ2-7; 11 bases match TRBD1. Germline trimming cut 2 bases from V and 3 bases from J; bases unmatched to any gene: 1. From germline, CDR1 is SGDLS and CDR2 YYNGEE. The CDR3 totals 14 residues. The CDR3 DNA follows: TGTGCCAGCAGCGTGGACAGGGGGCTCTACGAGCAGTACTTC. Translation: CASSVDRGLYEQYF.

The chain employs TRBV7-2 and TRBJ2-1; the D is unclear. Germline-derived CDR1 and CDR2 are SGHTA and FQGNSA. Trimming left V 6 bases short and J 0 bases short, with 12 bases between. The CDR3 runs 15 residues. CDR3 residues: CASRLWANSYNEQFF. The CDR3 bases are TGTGCCAGCAGGCTATGGGCTAACTCCTACAATGAGCAGTTCTTC.

The chain joins TRBV30 to TRBJ2-5; perhaps TRBD2 as D (6 bases). Germline V gene data show CDR1 as GTSNPN and CDR2 as SVGIG (reference sequence). Trimming pared 2 bases from V and 5 bases from J, leaving 18 bases between. The CDR3 consists of 15 residues. The CDR3 spells CAWSPFRGSGETQYF. The CDR3 region has the DNA TGTGCCTGGAGTCCCTTTCGGGGGTCGGGGGAGACCCAGTACTTC.

The chain has TRBV6-6 and TRBJ1-2, with D perhaps matching TRBD1 (5 bases). The V end was cut by 6 bases, the J end by 4 bases, with 12 bases between. Germline V gives CDR1 MNHNY, CDR2 SVGAGI (reference sequence). The CDR3 length is 13 residues. The CDR3 loop reads CASSPGLTYGYTF. CDR3 in DNA: TGTGCCAGCAGCCCGGGACTCACCTATGGCTACACCTTC.

The rearrangement uses TRBV5-1 and TRBJ1-2; no clear D gene. CDR1 SGHRS and CDR2 YFSETQ come from the germline V gene. The CDR3 has 15 residues. V lost 3 bases and J lost 3, with 15 bases in between. CDR3 nucleotide sequence: TGCGCCAGCAGCTATTCAATTTCAACAGACTATGGCTACACCTTC. Protein sequence: CASSYSISTDYGYTF.

The genes are TRBV29-1 and TRBJ1-5; D may be TRBD1 (5 bases). V gave up 5 bases and J gave up 4 bases, with 9 bases separating them. This CDR3 has 12 residues. Germline loops: CDR1 SQVTM, CDR2 ANQGSEA. The CDR3 loop reads CSVQGWNQPQHF. The CDR3 nucleotides are TGCAGCGTTCAGGGTTGGAATCAGCCCCAGCATTTT.

The V and J genes are TRBV7-8 and TRBJ2-5; tentatively, D is TRBD1 or TRBD2 (5 bases each). V was pared by 5 bases and J by 2 bases, with 21 bases between. Germline CDR1 reads SGHVS; CDR2 reads FQNEAQ. CDR3 length equals 17 residues. The CDR3 loop is CASSPRRVRQYQETQYF. The CDR3 coding sequence is TGTGCCAGCAGCCCCCGGCGGGTAAGACAGTATCAAGAGACCCAGTACTTC. The full variable domain, its missing parts supplied by reference TRBV7-8 and TRBJ2-5, is GAGVSQSPRYKVAKRGQDVALRCDPISGHVSLFWYQQALGQGPEFLTYFQNEAQLDKSGLPSDRFFAERPEGSVSTLKIQRTQQEDSAVYLCASSPRRVRQYQETQYFGPGTRLLVL.

The chain is built from TRBV28 and TRBJ2-1; no clear D gene. Trimming took off 6 bases at V and 0 bases at J, with 15 bases between the two ends. The CDR3 runs 16 residues. Per the germline V gene, CDR1 is MDHEN and CDR2 is SYDVKM. CDR3 sequence reads: CASSSEGASSYNEQFF. CDR3 in DNA: TGTGCCAGCAGCTCCGAAGGAGCTAGCTCCTACAATGAGCAGTTCTTC. Drawing the rest from reference TRBV28 and TRBJ2-1, the complete variable domain is DVKVTQSSRYLVKRTGEKVFLECVQDMDHENMFWYRQDPGLGLRLIYFSYDVKMKEKGDIPEGYSVSREKKERFSLILESASTNQTSMYLCASSSEGASSYNEQFFGPGTRLTVL.

The J gene is TRBJ1-2, the V gene TRBV6-5; D is undetermined. The germline V gene encodes CDR1 MNHEY and CDR2 SVGAGI. The ends were cut back, 4 bases at V and 8 bases at J, with 17 bases in the middle. The CDR3 is 14 residues long. The CDR3 sequence is CASSSRTVLHGYTF. DNA of the CDR3: TGTGCCAGCAGTTCCCGGACTGTCCTCCACGGCTACACCTTC.